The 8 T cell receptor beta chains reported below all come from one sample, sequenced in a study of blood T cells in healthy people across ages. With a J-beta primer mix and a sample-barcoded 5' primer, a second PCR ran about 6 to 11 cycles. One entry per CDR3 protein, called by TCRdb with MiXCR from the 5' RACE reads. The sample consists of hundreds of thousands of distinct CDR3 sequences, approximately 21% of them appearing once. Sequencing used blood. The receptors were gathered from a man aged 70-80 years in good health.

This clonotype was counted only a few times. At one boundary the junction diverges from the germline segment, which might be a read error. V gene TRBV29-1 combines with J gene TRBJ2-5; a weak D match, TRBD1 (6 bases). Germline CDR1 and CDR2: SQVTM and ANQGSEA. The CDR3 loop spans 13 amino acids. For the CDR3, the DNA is TGCAGCGTTGGGCTAGGGGGTCACAATGAGCAGCTCTTC. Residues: CSVGLGGHNEQLF. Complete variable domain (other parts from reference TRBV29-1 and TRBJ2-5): SAVISQKPSRDICQRGTSLTIQCQVDSQVTMMFWYRQQPGQSLTLIATANQGSEATYESGFVIDKFPISRPNLTFSTLTVSNMSPEDSSIYLCSVGLGGHNEQLFGPGTRLLVL.

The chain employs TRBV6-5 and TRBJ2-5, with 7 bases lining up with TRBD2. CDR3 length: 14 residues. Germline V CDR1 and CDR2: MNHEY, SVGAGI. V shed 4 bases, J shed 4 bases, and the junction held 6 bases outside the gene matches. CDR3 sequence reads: CASSFPERGETQYF. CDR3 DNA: TGTGCCAGCAGTTTCCCCGAGCGGGGAGAGACCCAGTACTTC.

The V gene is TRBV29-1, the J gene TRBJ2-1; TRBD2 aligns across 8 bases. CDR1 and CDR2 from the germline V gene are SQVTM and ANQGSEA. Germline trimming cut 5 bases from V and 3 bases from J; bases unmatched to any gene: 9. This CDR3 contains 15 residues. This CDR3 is CSVQVLLADYNEQFF. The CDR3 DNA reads TGCAGCGTTCAGGTCCTACTAGCGGACTACAATGAGCAGTTCTTC.

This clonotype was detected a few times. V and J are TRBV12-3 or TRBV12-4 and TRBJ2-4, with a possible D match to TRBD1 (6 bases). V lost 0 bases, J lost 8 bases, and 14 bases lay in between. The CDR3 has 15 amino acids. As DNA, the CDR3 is TGTGCCAGCAGTTTAGCGTCGACAGGTTGGGACATTCAGTACTTC. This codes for CASSLASTGWDIQYF.

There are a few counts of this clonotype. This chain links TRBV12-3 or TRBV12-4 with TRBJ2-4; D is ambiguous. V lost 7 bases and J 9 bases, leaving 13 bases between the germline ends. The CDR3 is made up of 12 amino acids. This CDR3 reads CASNLGSGIQYF. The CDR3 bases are TGTGCCAGCAATTTGGGGTCGGGCATTCAGTACTTC.

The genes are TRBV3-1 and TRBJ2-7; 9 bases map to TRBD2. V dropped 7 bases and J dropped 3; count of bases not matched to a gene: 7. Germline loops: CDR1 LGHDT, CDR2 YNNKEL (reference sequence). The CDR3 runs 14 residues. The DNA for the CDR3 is TGTGCCAGCACCCGCTCGACTAGCGGCTACGAGCAGTACTTC. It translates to CASTRSTSGYEQYF.

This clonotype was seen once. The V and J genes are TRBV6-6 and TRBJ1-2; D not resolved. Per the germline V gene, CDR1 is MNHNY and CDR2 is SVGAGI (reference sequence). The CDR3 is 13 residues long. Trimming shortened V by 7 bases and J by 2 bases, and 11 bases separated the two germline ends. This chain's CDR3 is CASTKGLNYGYTF. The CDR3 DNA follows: TGTGCCAGCACGAAAGGACTGAACTATGGCTACACCTTC.

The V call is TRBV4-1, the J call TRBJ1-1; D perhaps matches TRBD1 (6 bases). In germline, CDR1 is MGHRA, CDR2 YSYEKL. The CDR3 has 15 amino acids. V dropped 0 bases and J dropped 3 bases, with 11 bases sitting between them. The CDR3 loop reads CASSQEWGTYTEAFF. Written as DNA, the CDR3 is TGCGCCAGCAGCCAAGAATGGGGGACATACACTGAAGCTTTCTTT.